The 5 T cell receptor beta chains reported below all come from one sample, sequenced in a study of shared clonotypes between healthy human individuals (dated by TCRdb to 2020 to 2022). Library preparation employed the immunoSEQ multiplex PCR assay. TCRdb mirrors the immuneACCESS table, restricted to in-frame sequences. Some clones are absent from its copies; in checked studies, under half trace to an unresolved V gene, and the reason for the others is unknown. Recorded for this sample are a few million clones; more than 80% of them occurred a single time. The top ten clones comprise roughly 0.13% of the sample. Sequencing used naive CD4+ T cells sorted from blood. Read against the paper, the sample's cell subset or site label means: CD45RA+ positively selected. These receptors were collected from a man aged 18-30 years in good health.

This rearrangement joins TRBV4-1 to TRBJ2-1; no clear D gene. Trimming cost V 4 bases and J 3 bases, with 1 base left between them. Germline V lookup: CDR1 MGHRA, CDR2 YSYEKL. This CDR3 has 11 residues. CDR3 in amino acids: CASSLYNEQFF. CDR3 coding DNA: TGCGCCAGCAGCCTCTACAATGAGCAGTTCTTC.

This CDR3 reads CASSSTGTAYEQYF. CDR3 coding DNA: TGTGCCAGCAGCTCTACCGGGACAGCCTACGAGCAGTACTTC. This rearrangement joins TRBV9 to TRBJ2-7; the match to TRBD1 covers 7 bases. The trim removed 4 bases at V and 2 bases at J, leaving 6 bases unmatched. In germline, CDR1 is SGDLS, CDR2 YYNGEE. CDR3 length equals 14 residues.

Points on this clone: One end of the junction fails to match germline, which may point to a read error. Distinct nucleotide sequences in the sample also encode this CDR3. This chain joins TRBV2 and TRBJ2-3; D gene ambiguous. The CDR3 length is 12 residues. From germline, CDR1 is SNHLY and CDR2 FYNNEI. This CDR3 reads CASREGTDTQYF. The CDR3 bases are TGTGCCAGCAGAGAAGGGACAGATACGCAGTATTTT.

As to this clone: The junction differs from germline at one of its ends, possibly a read error. This chain joins TRBV28 and TRBJ1-2; 10 bases match TRBD1. This CDR3 is built from 12 residues. Per germline, CDR1 MDHEN and CDR2 SYDVKM. The CDR3 region is CASSLVGQGFSF. CDR3 DNA: TGTGCCAGCAGTTTGGTGGGACAGGGGTTTTCATTC.

This rearrangement joins TRBV21-1 to TRBJ2-1; TRBD2 is taken as the D call from the table, unchecked against the DNA. TRBV21-1 is a listed pseudogene. This CDR3 comprises 14 residues. CDR3 region: CASSGQQAGGEQFF. The CDR3 DNA sequence: TGTGCCAGCAGCGGGCAGCAGGCCGGGGGTGAGCAGTTCTTC.